This T cell receptor beta chain comes out of a study of cytomegalovirus exposure and HLA in healthy donors. Overall study: Researchers previously reported finding 90 million to 120 million unique TCR beta sequences from 150 million to 200 million T cells.

The CDR3 runs 17 residues. Trimming stripped 5 bases from V and 0 bases from J, with 16 bases between. Per the germline V gene, CDR1 is SNHLY and CDR2 is FYNNEI. In the PCR, 60 Vbeta and 13 Jbeta primers were used. TCRdb's table, derived via immunoSEQ multiplex PCR, lists solely in-frame clones and lacks some. The table lists 200,000 to 250,000 clones, around 80% of them singletons. This TCR came from a girl under 10 years old in good health and CMV-seronegative. Sample: PBMCs. The J gene is TRBJ1-4, the V gene TRBV2; D is uncertain. CDR3 sequence reads: CASSPSAFLATNEKLFF. Here the CDR3 DNA reads TGTGCCAGCAGTCCAAGCGCGTTCCTTGCAACTAATGAAAAACTGTTTTTT.